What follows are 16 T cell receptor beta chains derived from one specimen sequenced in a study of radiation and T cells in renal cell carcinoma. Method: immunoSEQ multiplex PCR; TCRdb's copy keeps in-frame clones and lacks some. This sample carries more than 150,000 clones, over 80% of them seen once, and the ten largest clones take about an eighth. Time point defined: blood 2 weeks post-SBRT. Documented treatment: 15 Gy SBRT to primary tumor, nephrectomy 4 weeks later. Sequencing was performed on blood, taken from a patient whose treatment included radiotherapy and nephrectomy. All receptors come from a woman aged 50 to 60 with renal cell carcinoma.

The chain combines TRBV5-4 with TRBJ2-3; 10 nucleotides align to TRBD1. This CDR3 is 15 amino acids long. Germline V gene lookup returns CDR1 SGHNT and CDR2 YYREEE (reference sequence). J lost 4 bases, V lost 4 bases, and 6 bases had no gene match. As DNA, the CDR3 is TGTGCCAGCAGCGCCGGGACAGGGGCATCAGATACGCAGTATTTT. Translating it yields CASSAGTGASDTQYF.

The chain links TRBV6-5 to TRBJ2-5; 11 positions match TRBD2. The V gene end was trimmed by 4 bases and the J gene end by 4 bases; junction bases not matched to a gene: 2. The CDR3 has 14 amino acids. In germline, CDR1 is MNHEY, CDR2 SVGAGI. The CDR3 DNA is TGTGCCAGCAGTTGGGGACTAGCGGCAGAGACCCAGTACTTC. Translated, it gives CASSWGLAAETQYF.

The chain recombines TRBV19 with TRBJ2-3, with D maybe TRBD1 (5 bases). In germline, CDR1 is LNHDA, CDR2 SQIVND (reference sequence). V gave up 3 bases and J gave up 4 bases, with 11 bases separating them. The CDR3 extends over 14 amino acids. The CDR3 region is CASSIFQGSDTQYF. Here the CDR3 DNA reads TGTGCCAGTAGTATTTTTCAGGGTTCAGATACGCAGTATTTT. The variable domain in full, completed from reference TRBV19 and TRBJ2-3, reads DGGITQSPKYLFRKEGQNVTLSCEQNLNHDAMYWYRQDPGQGLRLIYYSQIVNDFQKGDIAEGYSVSREKKESFPLTVTSAQKNPTAFYLCASSIFQGSDTQYFGPGTRLTVL.

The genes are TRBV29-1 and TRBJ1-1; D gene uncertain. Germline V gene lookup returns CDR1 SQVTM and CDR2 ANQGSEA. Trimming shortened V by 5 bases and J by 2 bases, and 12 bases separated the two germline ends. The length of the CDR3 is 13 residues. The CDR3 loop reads CSVSRSGNTEAFF. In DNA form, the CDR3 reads TGCAGCGTTTCGCGTAGTGGAAACACTGAAGCTTTCTTT.

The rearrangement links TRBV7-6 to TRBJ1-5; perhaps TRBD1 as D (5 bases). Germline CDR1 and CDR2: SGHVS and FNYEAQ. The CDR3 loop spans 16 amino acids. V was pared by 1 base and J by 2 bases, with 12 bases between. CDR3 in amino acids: CASSLGSGGGNQPQHF. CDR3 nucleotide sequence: TGTGCCAGCAGCTTAGGTTCGGGGGGGGGCAATCAGCCCCAGCATTTT. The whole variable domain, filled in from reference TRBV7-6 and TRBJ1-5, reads GAGVSQSPRYKVTKRGQDVALRCDPISGHVSLYWYRQALGQGPEFLTYFNYEAQQDKSGLPNDRFSAERPEGSISTLTIQRTEQRDSAMYRCASSLGSGGGNQPQHFGDGTRLSIL.

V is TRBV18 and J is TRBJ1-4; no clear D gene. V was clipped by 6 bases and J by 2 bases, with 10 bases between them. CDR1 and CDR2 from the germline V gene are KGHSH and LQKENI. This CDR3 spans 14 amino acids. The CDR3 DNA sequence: TGTGCCAGCTCTCCGGGGAGCACTAATGAAAAACTGTTTTTT. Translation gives CASSPGSTNEKLFF.

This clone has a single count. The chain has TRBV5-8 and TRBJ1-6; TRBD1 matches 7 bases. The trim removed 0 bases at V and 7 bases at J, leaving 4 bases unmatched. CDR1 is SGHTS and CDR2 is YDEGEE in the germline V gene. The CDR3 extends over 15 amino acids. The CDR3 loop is CASSLVPRGNSPLHF. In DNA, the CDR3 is TGTGCCAGCAGCTTGGTTCCCAGGGGGAATTCACCCCTCCACTTT.

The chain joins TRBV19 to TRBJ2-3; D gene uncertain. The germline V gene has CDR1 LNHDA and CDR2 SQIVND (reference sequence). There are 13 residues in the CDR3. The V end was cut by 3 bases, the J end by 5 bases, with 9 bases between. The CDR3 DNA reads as TGTGCCAGTAGTATCCTAGGCCAAGATACGCAGTATTTT. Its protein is CASSILGQDTQYF.

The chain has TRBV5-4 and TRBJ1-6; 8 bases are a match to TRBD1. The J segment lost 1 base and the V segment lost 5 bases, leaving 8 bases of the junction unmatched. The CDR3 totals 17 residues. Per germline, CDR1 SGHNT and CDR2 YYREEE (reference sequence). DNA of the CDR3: TGTGCCAGCAGACAGACAGGGGAACGGTCCTATAATTCACCCCTCCACTTT. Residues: CASRQTGERSYNSPLHF.

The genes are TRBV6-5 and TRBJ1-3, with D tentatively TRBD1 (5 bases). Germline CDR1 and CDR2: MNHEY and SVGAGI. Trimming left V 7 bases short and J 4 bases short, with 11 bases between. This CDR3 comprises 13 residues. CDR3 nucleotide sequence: TGTGCCAGCAAGCGGGGCGGGGGAAACACCATATATTTT. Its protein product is CASKRGGGNTIYF.

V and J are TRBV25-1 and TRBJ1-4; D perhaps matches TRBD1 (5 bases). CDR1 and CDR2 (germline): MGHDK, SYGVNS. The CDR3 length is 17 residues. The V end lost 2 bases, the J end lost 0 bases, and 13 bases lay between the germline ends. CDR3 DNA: TGTGCCAGCAGTGAACGAACAGGAGTCGCAACTAATGAAAAACTGTTTTTT. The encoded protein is CASSERTGVATNEKLFF.

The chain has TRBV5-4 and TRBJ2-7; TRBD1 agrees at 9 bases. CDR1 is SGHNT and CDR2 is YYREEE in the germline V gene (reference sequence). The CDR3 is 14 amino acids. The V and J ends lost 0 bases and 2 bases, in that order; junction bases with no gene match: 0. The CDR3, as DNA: TGTGCCAGCAGCTTGGGACAGGGGGCCTACGAGCAGTACTTC. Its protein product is CASSLGQGAYEQYF.

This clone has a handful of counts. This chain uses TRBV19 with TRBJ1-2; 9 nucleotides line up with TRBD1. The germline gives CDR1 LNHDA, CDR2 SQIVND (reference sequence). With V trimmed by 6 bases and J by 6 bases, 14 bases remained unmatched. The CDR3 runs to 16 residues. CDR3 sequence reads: CASSPGAGQGVDGYTF. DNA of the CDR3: TGTGCCAGTAGCCCTGGCGCGGGACAGGGAGTCGATGGCTACACCTTC.

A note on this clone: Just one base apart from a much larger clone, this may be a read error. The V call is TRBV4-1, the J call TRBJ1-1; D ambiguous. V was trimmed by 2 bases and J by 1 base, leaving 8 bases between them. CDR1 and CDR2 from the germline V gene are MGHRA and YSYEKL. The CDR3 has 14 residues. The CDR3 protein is CASSQKWGNTEAFF. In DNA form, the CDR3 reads TGCGCCAGCAGCCAAAAGTGGGGGAACACTGAAGCTTTCTTT.

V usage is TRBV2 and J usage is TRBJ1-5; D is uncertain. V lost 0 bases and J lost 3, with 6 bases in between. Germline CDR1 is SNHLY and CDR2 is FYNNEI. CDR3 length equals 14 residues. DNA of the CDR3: TGTGCCAGCAGTGAAGCGCGGACCAATCAGCCCCAGCATTTT. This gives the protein CASSEARTNQPQHF.

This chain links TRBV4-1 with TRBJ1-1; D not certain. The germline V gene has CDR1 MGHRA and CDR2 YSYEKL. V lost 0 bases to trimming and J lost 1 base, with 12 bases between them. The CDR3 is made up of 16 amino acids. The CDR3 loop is CASSQDGRVGNTEAFF. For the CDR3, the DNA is TGCGCCAGCAGCCAAGATGGACGGGTGGGGAACACTGAAGCTTTCTTT.